This T cell receptor beta chain was found in a study of graft-versus-host responses after intestinal transplantation. Turning to the study itself: Recipients were all induced with anti-thymocyte globulin, then given tacrolimus and steroids for roughly three years.

Produced via immunoSEQ multiplex PCR; TCRdb's table is partial and in-frame only. The sample shows 10,000 to 15,000 clones, approximately 84% of them seen only once. The CDR3 runs to 17 residues. CDR1 and CDR2 (germline): SGHTA, FQGTGA. The V gene end was trimmed by 0 bases and the J gene end by 6 bases; junction bases not matched to a gene: 7. With regard to this clone: The antigen remains unidentified.

Broader study findings: Recipient bone marrow held GvH clones, some seen earlier in ileum or blood.

This TCR was sampled from a human patient who received an intestinal transplant, so some T cells may come from the graft donor. Sequenced here: PBMCs, sampled roughly 290 days after intestinal transplant. V is TRBV7-3 and J is TRBJ2-1, with 11 bases that match TRBD2. The CDR3 DNA sequence: TGTGCCAGCAGCTTAACTAGGACTAGCGGGCACCTCAATGAGCAGTTCTTC. Translated, it gives CASSLTRTSGHLNEQFF.